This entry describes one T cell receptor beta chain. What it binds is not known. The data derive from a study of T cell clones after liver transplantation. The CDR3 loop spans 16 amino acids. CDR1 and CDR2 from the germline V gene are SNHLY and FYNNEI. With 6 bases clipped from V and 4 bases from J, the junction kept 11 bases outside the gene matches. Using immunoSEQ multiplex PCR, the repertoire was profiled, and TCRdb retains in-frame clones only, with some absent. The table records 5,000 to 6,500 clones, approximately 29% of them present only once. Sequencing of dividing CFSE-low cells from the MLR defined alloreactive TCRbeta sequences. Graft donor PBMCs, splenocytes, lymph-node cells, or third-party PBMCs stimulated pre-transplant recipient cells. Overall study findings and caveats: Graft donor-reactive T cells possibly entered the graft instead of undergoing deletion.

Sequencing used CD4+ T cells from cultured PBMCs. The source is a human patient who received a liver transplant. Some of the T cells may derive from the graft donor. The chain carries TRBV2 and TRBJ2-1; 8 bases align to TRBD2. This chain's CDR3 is CASRWRETSVYNEQFF. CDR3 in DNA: TGTGCCAGCAGGTGGAGGGAGACTAGCGTTTACAATGAGCAGTTCTTC.